This T cell receptor beta chain comes out of a study of shared clonotypes between healthy human individuals. V was clipped by 1 base and J by 4 bases, with 15 bases between them. The CDR3 contains 16 residues. CDR1 is SGHTA and CDR2 is FQGNSA in the germline V gene. Assay: immunoSEQ multiplex PCR; the TCRdb copy retains only in-frame clones and omits some. This table has 2 million to 2.5 million clones, around 90% appearing once. The V call is TRBV7-2, the J call TRBJ2-3; maybe TRBD2 (5 bases). This TCR derives from a man between 18 and 35 years old in good health. Some clones in this sample may be carry-over from other donors' samples. What was sequenced was naive CD4+ T cells from PBMCs. Subset of the sample: CD45RA+ positively selected. CDR3 in amino acids: CASSLGVARPADTQYF. The DNA for the CDR3 is TGTGCCAGCAGCTTAGGGGTAGCGCGTCCGGCAGATACGCAGTATTTT. Looking up the rest from reference TRBV7-2 and TRBJ2-3 gives the full variable domain: GAGVSQSPSNKVTEKGKDVELRCDPISGHTALYWYRQSLGQGLEFLIYFQGNSAPDKSGLPSDRFSAERTGGSVSTLTIQRTQQEDSAVYLCASSLGVARPADTQYFGPGTRLTVL.